The rows below give T cell receptor beta chains drawn from one sample of a study of T cell responses to AZD1222 COVID-19 vaccine. Profiled with immunoSEQ multiplex PCR; TCRdb holds only in-frame clones, not every one. Of approximately 90,000 clones detected, around 89% appear once; the ten largest clones hold 5% to 6%. Sequences were derived from peripheral blood, sampled 28 days after the second AZD1222 dose. These receptors all come from an adult who received the AZD1222 COVID-19 vaccine. The CDR3 runs from the conserved cysteine through the conserved F or W.

>TRBV15|TRBJ1-5
CATSRAGQGGVQPQHF
>TRBV19|TRBJ1-5
CASKLGTHGNQPQHF
>TRBV6-4|TRBJ1-1
CANPGWGTEAFF
>TRBV7-9|TRBJ2-1
CASSPRDRVSYNEQFF
>TRBV10-3|TRBJ1-1
CAISEGQGIGNTEAFF
>TRBV28|TRBJ1-5
CASSFQGALTPQHF
>TRBV9|TRBJ2-7
CASSVGTGTYEQYF
>TRBV10-3|TRBJ1-1
CAISESRGAFF
>TRBV4-3|TRBJ1-5
CASSRGTGVNQPQHF
>TRBV25-1|TRBJ2-7
CASSHPSTGMYEQYF
>TRBV7-3|TRBJ2-1
CASSLGRGIYNEQFF
>TRBV2|TRBJ1-2
CASSVGSNYGYTF
>TRBV5-1|TRBJ1-2
CASSFGAGYTF
>TRBV28|TRBJ2-2
CASGPQGGTGSTGELFF
>TRBV30|TRBJ1-5
CAWSGPGTDQPQHF
>TRBV30|TRBJ1-4
CAWSQGERKLFF